What follows is one T cell receptor beta chain and its context. This record belongs to a study of blood T cell repertoires in COVID-19. V lost 4 bases, J lost 2 bases, and 14 bases stayed unmatched. Per germline, CDR1 LNHDA and CDR2 SQIVND (reference sequence). The CDR3 spans 18 residues. TCRdb's copy holds only in-frame clones and misses some; the assay was immunoSEQ multiplex PCR. The sample yields 250,000 or so clones, around nine tenths seen once. The source material was peripheral blood. The V call is TRBV19, the J call TRBJ2-3; 8 bases fit TRBD1. This TCR was sampled from a man in his thirties or forties with COVID-19, enrolled during active disease. The CDR3 is CASSTRGRWDLSTDTQYF. In nucleotides, the CDR3 is TGTGCCAGTAGTACCAGGGGGCGCTGGGACTTGTCCACAGATACGCAGTATTTT.